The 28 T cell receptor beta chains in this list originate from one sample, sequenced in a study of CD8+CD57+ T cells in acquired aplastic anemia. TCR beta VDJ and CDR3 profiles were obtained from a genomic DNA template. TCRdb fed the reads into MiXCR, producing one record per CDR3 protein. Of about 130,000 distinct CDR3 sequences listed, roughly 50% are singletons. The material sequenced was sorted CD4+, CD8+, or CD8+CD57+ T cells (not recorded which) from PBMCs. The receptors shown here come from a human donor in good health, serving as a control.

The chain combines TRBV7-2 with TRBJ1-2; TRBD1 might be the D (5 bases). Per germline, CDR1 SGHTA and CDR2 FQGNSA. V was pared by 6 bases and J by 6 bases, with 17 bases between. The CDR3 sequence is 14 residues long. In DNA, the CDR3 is TGTGCCAGCAGTCAACTTCAGGGTTGGAATGGCTACACCTTC. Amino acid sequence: CASSQLQGWNGYTF.

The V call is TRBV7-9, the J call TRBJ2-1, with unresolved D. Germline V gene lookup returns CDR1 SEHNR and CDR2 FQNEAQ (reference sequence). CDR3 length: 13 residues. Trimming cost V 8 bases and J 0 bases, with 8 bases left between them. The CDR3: CASLGSSYNEQFF. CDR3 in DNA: TGTGCCAGCCTAGGTAGCTCCTACAATGAGCAGTTCTTC.

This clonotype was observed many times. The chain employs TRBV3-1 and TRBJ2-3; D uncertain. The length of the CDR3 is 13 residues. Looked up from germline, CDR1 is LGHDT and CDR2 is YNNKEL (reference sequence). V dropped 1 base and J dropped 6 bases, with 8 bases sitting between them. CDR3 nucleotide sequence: TGTGCCAGCAGCCAAGTGTTCGGGGATACGCAGTATTTT. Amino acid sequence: CASSQVFGDTQYF.

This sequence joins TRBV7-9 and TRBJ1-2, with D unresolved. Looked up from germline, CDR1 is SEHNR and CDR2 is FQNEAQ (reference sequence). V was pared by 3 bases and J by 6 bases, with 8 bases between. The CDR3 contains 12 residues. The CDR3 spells CASSFQVNGYTF. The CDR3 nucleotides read TGTGCCAGCAGCTTCCAGGTGAATGGCTACACCTTC.

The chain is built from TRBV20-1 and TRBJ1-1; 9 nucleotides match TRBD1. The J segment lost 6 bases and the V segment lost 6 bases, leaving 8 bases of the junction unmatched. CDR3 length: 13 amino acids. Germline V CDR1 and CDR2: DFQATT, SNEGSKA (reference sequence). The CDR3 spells CSAKGQGWSEAFF. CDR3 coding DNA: TGCAGTGCGAAGGGACAGGGTTGGTCTGAAGCTTTCTTT.

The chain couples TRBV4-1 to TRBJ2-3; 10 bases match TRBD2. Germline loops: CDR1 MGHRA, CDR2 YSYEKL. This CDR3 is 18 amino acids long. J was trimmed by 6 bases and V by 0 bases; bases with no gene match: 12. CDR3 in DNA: TGCGCCAGCAGCCAAGATCTCCTCCCTAGCGGGGGTACGGATACGCAGTATTTT. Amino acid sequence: CASSQDLLPSGGTDTQYF.

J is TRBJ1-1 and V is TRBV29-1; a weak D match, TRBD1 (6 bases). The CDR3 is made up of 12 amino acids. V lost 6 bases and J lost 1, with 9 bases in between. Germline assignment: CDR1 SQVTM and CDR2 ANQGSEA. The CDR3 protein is CSVHRANTEAFF. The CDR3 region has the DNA TGCAGCGTCCACAGGGCGAACACTGAAGCTTTCTTT.

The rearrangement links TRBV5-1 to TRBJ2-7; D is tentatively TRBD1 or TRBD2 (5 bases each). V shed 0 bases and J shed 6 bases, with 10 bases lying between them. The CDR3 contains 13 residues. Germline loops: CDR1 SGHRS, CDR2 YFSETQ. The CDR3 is CASSLDSGREQYF. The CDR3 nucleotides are TGCGCCAGCAGCTTGGATTCGGGACGCGAGCAGTACTTC.

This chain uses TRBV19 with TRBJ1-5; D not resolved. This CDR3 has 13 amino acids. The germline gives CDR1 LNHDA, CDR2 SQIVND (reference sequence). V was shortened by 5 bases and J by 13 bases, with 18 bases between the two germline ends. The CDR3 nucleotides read TGTGCCAGTAGTGTCGGTAGGTCAGCCCCACAGCATTTT. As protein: CASSVGRSAPQHF.

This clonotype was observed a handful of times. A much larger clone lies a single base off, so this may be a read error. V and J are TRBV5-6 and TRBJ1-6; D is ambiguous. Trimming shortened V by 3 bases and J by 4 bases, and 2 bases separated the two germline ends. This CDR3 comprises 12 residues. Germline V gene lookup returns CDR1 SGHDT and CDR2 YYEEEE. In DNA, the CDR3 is TGTGCCAGCAGCTCATATAATTCACCCCTCCACTTT. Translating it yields CASSSYNSPLHF.

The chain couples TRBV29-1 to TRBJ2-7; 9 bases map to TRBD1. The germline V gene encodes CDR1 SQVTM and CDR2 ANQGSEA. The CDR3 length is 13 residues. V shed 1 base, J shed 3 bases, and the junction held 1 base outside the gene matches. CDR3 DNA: TGCAGCGTTGAAGGGGACAGGGACTACGAGCAGTACTTC. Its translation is CSVEGDRDYEQYF.

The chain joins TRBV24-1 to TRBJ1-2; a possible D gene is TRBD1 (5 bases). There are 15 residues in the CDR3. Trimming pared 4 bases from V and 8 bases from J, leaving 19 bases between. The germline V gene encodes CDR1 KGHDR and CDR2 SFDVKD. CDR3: CATSDRRAGSRGYTF. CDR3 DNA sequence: TGTGCCACCAGTGACCGAAGAGCAGGGTCGCGGGGCTACACCTTC.

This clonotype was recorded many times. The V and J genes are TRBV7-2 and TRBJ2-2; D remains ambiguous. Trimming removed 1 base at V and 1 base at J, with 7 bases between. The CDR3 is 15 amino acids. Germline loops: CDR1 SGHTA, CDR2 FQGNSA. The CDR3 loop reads CASSLVLVNTGELFF. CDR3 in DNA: TGTGCCAGCAGCTTAGTTCTGGTGAACACCGGGGAGCTGTTTTTT.

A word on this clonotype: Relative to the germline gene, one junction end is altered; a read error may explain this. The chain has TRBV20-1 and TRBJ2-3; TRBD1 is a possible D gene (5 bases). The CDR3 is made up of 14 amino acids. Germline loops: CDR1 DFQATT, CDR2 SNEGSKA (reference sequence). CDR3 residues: CSARDQGETDTRYF. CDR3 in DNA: TGCAGTGCCAGAGATCAAGGAGAGACAGATACGCGGTATTTT.

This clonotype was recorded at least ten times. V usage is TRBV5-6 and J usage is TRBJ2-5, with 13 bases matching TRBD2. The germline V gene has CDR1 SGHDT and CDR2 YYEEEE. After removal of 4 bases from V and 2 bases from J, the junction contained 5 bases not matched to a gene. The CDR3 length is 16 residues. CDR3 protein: CASSRSGLAGQETQYF. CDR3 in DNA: TGTGCCAGCAGCCGCTCGGGACTAGCGGGACAAGAGACCCAGTACTTC.

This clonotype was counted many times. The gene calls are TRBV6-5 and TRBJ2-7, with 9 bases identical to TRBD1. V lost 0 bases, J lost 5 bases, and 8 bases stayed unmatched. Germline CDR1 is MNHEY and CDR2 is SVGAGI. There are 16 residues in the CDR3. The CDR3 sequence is CASSYSWGQGVNEQYF. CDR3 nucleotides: TGTGCCAGCAGTTACTCGTGGGGACAGGGAGTCAACGAGCAGTACTTC.

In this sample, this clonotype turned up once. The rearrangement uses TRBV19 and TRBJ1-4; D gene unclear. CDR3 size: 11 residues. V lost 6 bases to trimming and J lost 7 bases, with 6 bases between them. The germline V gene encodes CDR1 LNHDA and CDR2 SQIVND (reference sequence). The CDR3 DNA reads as TGTGCCAGTAGAAAGGGTGAAAAACTGTTTTTT. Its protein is CASRKGEKLFF. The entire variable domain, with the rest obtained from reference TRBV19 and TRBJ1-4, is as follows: DGGITQSPKYLFRKEGQNVTLSCEQNLNHDAMYWYRQDPGQGLRLIYYSQIVNDFQKGDIAEGYSVSREKKESFPLTVTSAQKNPTAFYLCASRKGEKLFFGSGTQLSVL.

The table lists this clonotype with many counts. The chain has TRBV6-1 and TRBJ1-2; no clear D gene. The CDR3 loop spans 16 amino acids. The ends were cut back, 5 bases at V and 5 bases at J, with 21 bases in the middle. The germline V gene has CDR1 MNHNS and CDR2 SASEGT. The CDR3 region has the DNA TGTGCCAGCAGTCGACCCCAGGACTCCCGACCTTATGGCTACACCTTC. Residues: CASSRPQDSRPYGYTF.

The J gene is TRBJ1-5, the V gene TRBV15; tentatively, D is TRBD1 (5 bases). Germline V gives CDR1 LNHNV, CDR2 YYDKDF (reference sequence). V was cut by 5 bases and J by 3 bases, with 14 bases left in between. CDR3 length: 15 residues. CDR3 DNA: TGTGCCACCAGCCGTTCAGGGAGCGACAATCAGCCCCAGCATTTT. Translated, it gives CATSRSGSDNQPQHF.

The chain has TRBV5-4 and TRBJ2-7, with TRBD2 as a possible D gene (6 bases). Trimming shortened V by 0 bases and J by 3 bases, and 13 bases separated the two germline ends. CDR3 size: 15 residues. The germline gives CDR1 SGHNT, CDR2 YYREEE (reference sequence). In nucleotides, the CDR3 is TGTGCCAGCAGCTTGGATGGGGGGAACCTCTACGAGCAGTACTTC. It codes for CASSLDGGNLYEQYF.

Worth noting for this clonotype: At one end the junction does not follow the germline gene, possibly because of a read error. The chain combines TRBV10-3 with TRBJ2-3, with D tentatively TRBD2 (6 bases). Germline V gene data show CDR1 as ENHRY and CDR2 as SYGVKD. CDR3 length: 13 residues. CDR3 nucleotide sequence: TGTGCCACCAGTGTTGGCGGGGCAGTCACGCAGTATTTT. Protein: CATSVGGAVTQYF.

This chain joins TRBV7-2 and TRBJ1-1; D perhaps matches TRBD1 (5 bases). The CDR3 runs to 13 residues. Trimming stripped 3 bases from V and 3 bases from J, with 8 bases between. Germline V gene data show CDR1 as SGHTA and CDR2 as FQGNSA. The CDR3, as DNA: TGTGCCAGCAGCTTGGGGACCTACACTGAAGCTTTCTTT. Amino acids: CASSLGTYTEAFF.

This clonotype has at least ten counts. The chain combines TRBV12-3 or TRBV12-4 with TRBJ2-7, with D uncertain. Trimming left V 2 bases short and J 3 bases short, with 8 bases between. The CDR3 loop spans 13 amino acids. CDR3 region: CASSLTLYYEQYF. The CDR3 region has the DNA TGTGCCAGCAGTTTAACCCTTTACTACGAGCAGTACTTC.

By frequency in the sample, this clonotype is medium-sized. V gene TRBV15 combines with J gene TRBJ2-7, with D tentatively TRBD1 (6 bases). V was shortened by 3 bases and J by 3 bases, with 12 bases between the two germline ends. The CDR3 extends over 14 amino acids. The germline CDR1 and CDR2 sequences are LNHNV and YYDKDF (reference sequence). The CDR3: CATSRDTGYYEQYF. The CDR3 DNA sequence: TGTGCCACCAGCAGGGACACAGGGTACTACGAGCAGTACTTC.

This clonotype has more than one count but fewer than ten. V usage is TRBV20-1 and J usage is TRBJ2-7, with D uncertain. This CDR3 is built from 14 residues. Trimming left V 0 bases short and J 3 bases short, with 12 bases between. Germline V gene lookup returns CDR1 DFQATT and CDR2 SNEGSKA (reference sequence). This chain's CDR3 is CSARDKTMIYEQYF. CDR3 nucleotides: TGCAGTGCTAGAGATAAGACGATGATCTACGAGCAGTACTTC.

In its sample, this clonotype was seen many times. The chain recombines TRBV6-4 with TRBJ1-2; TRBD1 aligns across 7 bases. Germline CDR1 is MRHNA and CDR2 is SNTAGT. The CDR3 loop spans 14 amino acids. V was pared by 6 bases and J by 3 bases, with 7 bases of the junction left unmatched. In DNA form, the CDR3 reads TGTGCCAGCAGAAGACAGGGATTTCACTATGGCTACACCTTC. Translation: CASRRQGFHYGYTF.

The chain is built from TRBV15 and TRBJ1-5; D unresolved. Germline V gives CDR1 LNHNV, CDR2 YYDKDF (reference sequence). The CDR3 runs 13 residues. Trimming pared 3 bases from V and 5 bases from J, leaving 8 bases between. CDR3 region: CATSSISDQPQHF. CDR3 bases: TGTGCCACCAGCAGTATATCAGATCAGCCCCAGCATTTT.

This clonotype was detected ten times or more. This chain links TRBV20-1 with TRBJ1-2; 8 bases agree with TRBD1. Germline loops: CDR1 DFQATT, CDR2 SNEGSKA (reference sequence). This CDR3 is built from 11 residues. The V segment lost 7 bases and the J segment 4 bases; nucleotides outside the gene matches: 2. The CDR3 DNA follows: TGCAGTGTACAGGGGGGCTATGGCTACACCTTC. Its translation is CSVQGGYGYTF.